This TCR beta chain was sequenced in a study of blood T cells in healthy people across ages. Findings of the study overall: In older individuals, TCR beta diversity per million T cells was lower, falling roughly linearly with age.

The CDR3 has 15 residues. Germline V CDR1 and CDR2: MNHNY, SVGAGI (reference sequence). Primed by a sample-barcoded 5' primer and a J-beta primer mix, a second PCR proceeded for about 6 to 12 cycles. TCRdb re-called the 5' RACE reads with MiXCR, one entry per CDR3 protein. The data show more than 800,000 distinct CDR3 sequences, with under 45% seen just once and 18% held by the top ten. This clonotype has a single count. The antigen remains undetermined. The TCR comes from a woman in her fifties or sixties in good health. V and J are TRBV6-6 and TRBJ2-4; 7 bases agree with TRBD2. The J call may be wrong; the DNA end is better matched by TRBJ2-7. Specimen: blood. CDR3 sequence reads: CASIAGVSLSYEQYF. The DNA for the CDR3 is TGTGCCAGCATAGCGGGCGTCTCCCTCTCCTACGAGCAGTACTTC.